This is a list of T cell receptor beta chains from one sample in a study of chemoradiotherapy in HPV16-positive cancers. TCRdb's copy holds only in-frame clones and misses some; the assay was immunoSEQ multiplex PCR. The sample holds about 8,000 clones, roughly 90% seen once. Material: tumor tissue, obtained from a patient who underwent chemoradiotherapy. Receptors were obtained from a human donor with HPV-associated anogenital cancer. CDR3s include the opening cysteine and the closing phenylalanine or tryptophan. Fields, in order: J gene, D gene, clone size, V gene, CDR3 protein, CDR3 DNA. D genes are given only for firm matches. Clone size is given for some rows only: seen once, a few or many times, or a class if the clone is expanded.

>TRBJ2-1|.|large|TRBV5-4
CASSLQATYNEQFF
TGTGCCAGCAGCTTACAGGCTACCTACAATGAGCAGTTCTTC
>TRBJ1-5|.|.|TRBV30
CAWREGNSNQPQHF
TGTGCCTGGAGAGAAGGGAATAGCAATCAGCCCCAGCATTTT
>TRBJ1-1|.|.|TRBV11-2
CASSFSSRNAFF
TGTGCCAGCAGCTTCTCGTCGAGGAATGCTTTCTTT
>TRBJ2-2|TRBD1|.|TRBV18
CASSPTQGTGATNTGELFF
TGTGCCAGCTCACCAACCCAAGGGACAGGGGCAACGAACACCGGGGAGCTGTTTTTT
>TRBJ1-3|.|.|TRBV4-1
CASSHLPGNTIYF
TGCGCCAGCAGCCATTTGCCCGGAAACACCATATATTTT
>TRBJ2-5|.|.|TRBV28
CASSLIGFQETQYF
TGTGCCAGCAGTTTAATCGGGTTTCAAGAGACCCAGTACTTC
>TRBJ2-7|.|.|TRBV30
CALEYPAEAYEQYF
TGTGCTTTGGAGTACCCAGCGGAGGCCTACGAGCAGTACTTC
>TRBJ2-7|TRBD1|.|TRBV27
CASSIRQGSYEQYF
TGTGCCAGCAGTATCAGACAGGGGTCGTACGAGCAGTACTTC
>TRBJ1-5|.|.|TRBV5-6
CASSLWGLRGSNQPQHF
TGTGCCAGCAGCTTGTGGGGGCTACGGGGGAGCAATCAGCCCCAGCATTTT
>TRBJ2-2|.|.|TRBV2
CASTPDSATGELFF
TGTGCCAGCACCCCGGATTCAGCTACCGGGGAGCTGTTTTTT
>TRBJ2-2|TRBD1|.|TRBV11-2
CASSPDRDGTGELFF
TGTGCCAGCAGCCCGGACAGGGACGGCACCGGGGAGCTGTTTTTT
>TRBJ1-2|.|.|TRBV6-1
CASSEKPGGPGYTF
TGTGCCAGCAGTGAGAAGCCGGGGGGACCTGGCTACACCTTC
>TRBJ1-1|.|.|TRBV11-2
CASSLGGSNTEAFF
TGTGCCAGCAGCTTAGGGGGCTCGAACACTGAAGCTTTCTTT
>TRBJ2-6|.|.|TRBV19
CASSIARWGPGANVLTF
TGTGCCAGTAGTATAGCGAGATGGGGGCCTGGGGCCAACGTCCTGACTTTC
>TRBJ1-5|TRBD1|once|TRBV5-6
CASSFGTGVNQPQHF
TGTGCCAGCAGCTTTGGGACAGGGGTCAATCAGCCCCAGCATTTT
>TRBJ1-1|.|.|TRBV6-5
CASSYPATEAFF
TGTGCCAGCAGTTACCCCGCCACTGAAGCTTTCTTT
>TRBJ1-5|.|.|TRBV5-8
CASSLALGDYSNQPQHF
TGTGCCAGCAGCTTGGCCCTGGGGGACTATAGCAATCAGCCCCAGCATTTT
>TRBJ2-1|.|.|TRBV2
CASSERGVMEFF
TGTGCCAGCAGTGAAAGGGGGGTGATGGAGTTCTTC
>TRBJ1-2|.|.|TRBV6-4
CASSEKTANYGYTF
TGTGCCAGCAGCGAAAAGACAGCCAACTATGGCTACACCTTC
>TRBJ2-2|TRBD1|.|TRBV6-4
CASSRDRNTGELFF
TGTGCCAGCAGCCGGGACAGGAACACCGGGGAGCTGTTTTTT
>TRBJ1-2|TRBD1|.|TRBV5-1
CASSYGATPTGGGYGYTF
TGCGCCAGCAGCTACGGCGCTACGCCGACAGGGGGTGGTTATGGCTACACCTTC
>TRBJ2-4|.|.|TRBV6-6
CASSPSGIQYF
TGTGCCAGCAGTCCCTCGGGCATTCAGTACTTC
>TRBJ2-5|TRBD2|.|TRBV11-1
CASSLPVTSGRETQYF
TGTGCCAGCAGCCTACCAGTGACTAGCGGGAGGGAGACCCAGTACTTC
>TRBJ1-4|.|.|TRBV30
CAWSVGRSNEKLFF
TGTGCCTGGAGTGTAGGCAGATCTAATGAAAAACTGTTTTTT
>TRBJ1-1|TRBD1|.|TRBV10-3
CAIRGTVFVGEAFF
TGTGCCATCAGGGGGACAGTATTTGTAGGTGAAGCTTTCTTT
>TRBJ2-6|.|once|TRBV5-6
CASADSSQSRANVLTF
TGTGCCAGCGCGGATAGCTCACAAAGTCGGGCCAACGTCCTGACTTTC
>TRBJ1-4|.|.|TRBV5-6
CASSKLGTNEKLFF
TGTGCCAGCAGCAAACTCGGGACTAATGAAAAACTGTTTTTT
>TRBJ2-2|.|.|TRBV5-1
CASSTGYTGELFF
TGCGCCAGCAGCACGGGATACACCGGGGAGCTGTTTTTT
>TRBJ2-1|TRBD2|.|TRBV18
CASSPRGTSGSMNEQFF
TGTGCCAGCTCACCACGCGGAACTAGCGGGAGCATGAATGAGCAGTTCTTC
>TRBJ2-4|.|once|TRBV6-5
CASSATRVVGNIQYF
TGTGCCAGCAGCGCAACCAGGGTTGTGGGAAACATTCAGTACTTC
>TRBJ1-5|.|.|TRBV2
CASSDSNQPQHF
TGTGCCAGTTCCGACAGCAATCAGCCCCAGCATTTT